The present TCR beta chain was sequenced within a study of siplizumab effects on memory and regulatory T cells (dated by TCRdb to about 2019). Background for the entire study: The study looked at the effect of siplizumab, an anti-CD2 antibody, on alloreactive T-cell subsets in allogeneic mixed lymphocyte reactions made from human PBMCs. Results the study describes overall, beyond this receptor: Of the alloreactive CD4+ clones that could be mapped, the Treg-derived share averaged about 63% with siplizumab compared with approximately 25% in control reactions. Greater diversity appeared to be present in unstimulated naive T cells than in memory T cells, and a substantial contribution to the alloresponse seemed to be made by naive cells. Roughly 80-97% of proliferating CD4+ or CD8+ clones could not be assigned a naive or memory phenotype. Siplizumab significantly reduced the cumulative frequency of alloreactive sequences traceable to unstimulated CD4+ memory T cells. Because sequences below about 10^-5 frequency were poorly captured, only a minor fraction of alloreactive clones could be mapped to unstimulated subsets. No functional confirmation was obtained for the suppressive function of proliferating Tregs from siplizumab cultures.

Libraries were made using the immunoSEQ multiplex PCR assay. Around 100,000 TCR templates per sample were assayed by the deep sequencing platform. Genomic DNA extracted from sorted T cells was used for TCRbeta CDR3 sequencing. As for how the authors treated the data: The R programming language was used for clonal analysis of TCRbeta CDR3 data. Alloreactive CD4+ and CD8+ clones were defined by comparing unstimulated samples with post-reaction CFSE-low samples. Alloreactive CD4+ clones were assigned to regulatory or non-regulatory origin by matching sequences to sorted unstimulated Treg and non-Treg repertoires. The table comes from immuneACCESS by way of TCRdb, which keeps in-frame sequences with V and J called. Part of the clones is missing from these tables; in studies checked, under half for an unresolved V gene and the rest for unknown reasons. V and J calls and clone size are copied from that table; D and trimming were computed from the DNA. Present in this sample are about 82,000 clones, about 87% of which were seen just once. Together, the top ten hold around 1.4% of the sample.

Trimming removed 2 bases from V and 2 bases from J, leaving 6 bases between the germline ends. From its cysteine to its phenylalanine, the CDR3 spans 13 amino acids. The entry retains the CDR3 DNA only, 39 bases that are in frame from base 1. From the germline V gene, CDR1 is MNHNS and CDR2 is SASEGT. For this clone: There is no known antigen for this receptor. No base qualities exist here, and no much larger clone lies one base off it.

Sorted unstimulated T cells and proliferating T cells recovered from mixed lymphocyte reactions underwent TCRbeta CDR3 sequencing. Fresh whole blood from approximately 11 HLA-typed healthy donors served as the source for isolating PBMCs. To map where alloreactive clones came from, unstimulated CD4+ regulatory T cells were FACS-sorted. The V gene is TRBV6-1 and the J gene is TRBJ1-2; the D gene remains uncertain. The clonotype was recovered from a human donor in good health. The specimen was Tregs sorted from blood. The base sequence is TGTGCCAGCAGTGAACCGGGGAACTATGGCTACACCTTC. This is translated as CASSEPGNYGYTF.